This TCR beta chain was sequenced during a study of blood T cell repertoires in COVID-19. Across the study: T cells, B-cell-depleted T cells, or PBMCs provided the cDNA or gDNA that served as material.

V was pared by 5 bases and J by 7 bases, with 9 bases of the junction left unmatched. Germline-derived CDR1 and CDR2 are SNHLY and FYNNEI. The CDR3 covers 14 residues. In the authors' workflow: Reference gene primer amplification gave nucleated cell count estimates. Method: immunoSEQ multiplex PCR; TCRdb's copy keeps in-frame clones and lacks some. That table furnishes V, J and clone size, whereas the DNA furnished D and trimming. The sample lists 250,000 to 300,000 clones, more than 70% occurring once. This clonotype originated in a man of 80 years or more with acute or convalescent COVID-19. The rearrangement links TRBV2 to TRBJ1-2, with 8 bases lining up with TRBD1. Sequenced material: peripheral blood. In DNA, the CDR3 is TGTGCCAGCAGTCTCTCAAGCGGGACAGGTGGCTACACCTTC. This gives the protein CASSLSSGTGGYTF.